This T cell receptor beta chain comes out of a study of blood T cell repertoires in COVID-19. The overall study: Acute and convalescent COVID-19 samples came from the United States, Italy and Spain.

Here immunoSEQ multiplex PCR was the method, and the copy in TCRdb shows in-frame clones only, minus some. The sample has about 410,000 clones, 90% seen once. This CDR3 contains 13 residues. V was cut by 2 bases and J by 3 bases, with 9 bases left in between. CDR1 and CDR2 from the germline V gene are SQVTM and ANQGSEA. The V call is TRBV29-1, the J call TRBJ2-3, with D perhaps TRBD1 (5 bases). The sample taken for sequencing was PBMCs or T cells enriched from blood (not recorded which). This clonotype was obtained from a young man who had recovered from COVID-19. The CDR3 nucleotides are TGCAGCGTTGAACACCCAGGGACAGATACGCAGTATTTT. Encoded protein: CSVEHPGTDTQYF.